Reported below is one T cell receptor beta chain. This receptor's antigen is unknown. The input lacks base qualities; no much larger clone sits a single base away. This record belongs to a study of blood T cell repertoires in COVID-19 (dated by TCRdb to the early 2020s). In the study overall: Collaborator samples came from the United States, Italy and Spain and covered acute and convalescent phases of COVID-19. The material from the prospective study consisted of cDNA or gDNA derived from T cells, B-cell-depleted T cells, or PBMCs. Subjects who had been exposed to COVID-19, were actively infected with it, or had recovered from it provided the deeply sampled blood TCRbeta repertoires that made up the dataset. The repertoires were released in a freely available public database intended as a resource for research on the immune response to SARS-CoV-2. The samples were drawn from two sources: the first 160 participants of the ongoing ImmuneRACE study, and about 1,300 subjects contributed by 6 global collaborators. A de-identified subject ID, COVID-19 status, age in years and sex were almost always included in the sample metadata. HLA class I and class II types, where available, came from metadata supplied by the sample provider rather than from assay-based typing. General conclusions and limits of the study: The amount of clinical and demographic metadata varied by source and participant and was provided uncurated.

CDR1 and CDR2 (SNHLY, FYNNEI) derive from the germline V gene. V lost 6 bases and J lost 6 bases, and the count of bases not matched to a germline gene is 5. The CDR3 covers 14 residues, taking in both the cysteine and the phenylalanine. The retained sequence is limited to the CDR3, 42 bases, with the frame set at the first base. Whole blood was collected in K2EDTA tubes by collaborating institutions according to the institutions' own protocols. For TCRbeta analysis, collaborators shipped samples as frozen whole blood, isolated PBMCs, or DNA extracted from either of those sample types. TCRbeta CDR3 regions were amplified from genomic DNA by means of the immunoSEQ Assay, a bias-controlled multiplex PCR. In the paper's pipeline: Nucleated cell counts per sample were estimated from amplification of reference gene primers within the assay. To quantify the absolute abundance of each unique TCRbeta CDR3 rearrangement, sequence reads were collapsed and filtered. Productive Simpson clonality was computed per sample as the square root of Simpson's diversity index over productive rearrangements. TCRdb carries this immuneACCESS record with in-frame sequences only. Its versions omit some clonotypes, under half of them owing to an unresolved V gene in the studies checked, with the rest unexplained. From that table come the V and J calls and clone size; the DNA was used to work out D and trimming. Counted in this sample were 85,000 to 120,000 clones; about 64% of them appeared once. The ten biggest clones cover less than 1% of the sample.

The rearrangement joined TRBV2 to TRBJ1-5, with 10 bases aligning to TRBD1. The TCR comes from a human donor with acute or convalescent COVID-19. The donor label of this sample is uncertain. Source material: peripheral blood. The DNA sequence is TGTGCCAGCAGCGAGGACAGGGGGGGTCAGCCCCAGCATTTT. Its amino acids are CASSEDRGGQPQHF.